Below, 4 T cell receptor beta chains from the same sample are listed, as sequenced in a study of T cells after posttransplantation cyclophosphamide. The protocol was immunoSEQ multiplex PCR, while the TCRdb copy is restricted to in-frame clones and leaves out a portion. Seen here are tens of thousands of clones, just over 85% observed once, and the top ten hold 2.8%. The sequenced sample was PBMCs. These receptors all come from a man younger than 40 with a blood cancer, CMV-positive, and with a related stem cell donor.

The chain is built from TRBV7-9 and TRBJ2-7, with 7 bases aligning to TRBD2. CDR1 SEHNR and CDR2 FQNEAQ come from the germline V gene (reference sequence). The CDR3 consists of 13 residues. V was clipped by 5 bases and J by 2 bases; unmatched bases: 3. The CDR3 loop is CASSQSGAYEQYF. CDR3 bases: TGTGCCAGCAGCCAGAGCGGGGCCTACGAGCAGTACTTC.

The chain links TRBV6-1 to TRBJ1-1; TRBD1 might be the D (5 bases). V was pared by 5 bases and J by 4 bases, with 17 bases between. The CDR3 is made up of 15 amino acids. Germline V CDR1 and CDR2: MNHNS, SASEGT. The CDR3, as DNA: TGTGCCAGCAGTTCGGGGGGGAGACCCTCCACTGAAGCTTTCTTT. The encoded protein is CASSSGGRPSTEAFF.

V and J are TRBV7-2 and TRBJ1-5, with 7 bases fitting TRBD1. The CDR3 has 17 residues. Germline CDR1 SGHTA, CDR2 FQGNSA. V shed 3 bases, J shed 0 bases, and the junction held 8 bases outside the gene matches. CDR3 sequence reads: CASSLTGTAYSNQPQHF. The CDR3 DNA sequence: TGTGCCAGCAGCTTGACAGGGACAGCTTATAGCAATCAGCCCCAGCATTTT.

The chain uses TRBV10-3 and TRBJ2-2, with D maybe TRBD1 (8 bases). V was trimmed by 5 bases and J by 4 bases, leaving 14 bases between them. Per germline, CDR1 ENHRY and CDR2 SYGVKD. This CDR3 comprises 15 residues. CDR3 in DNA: TGTGCCATCAGTAAACAGGGGGGGGGCACCGGGGAGCTGTTTTTT. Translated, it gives CAISKQGGGTGELFF.